This is a list of T cell receptor beta chains from one sample in a study of metastatic and nonmetastatic thyroid tumors. From the PCR reads, TCRdb re-called clones with MiXCR. The repertoire consists of about 6,100 clones, with over 25% occurring once and the leading ten covering more than 45%. Specimen: adjacent normal tissue. The receptors were sampled from a female donor with papillary thyroid cancer or a benign thyroid nodule (not recorded which). Some clones in this sample may be carry-over from other donors' samples. Each CDR3 is given with its conserved first and last residue. Each record gives: clone size, V gene, J gene, D gene, CDR3 DNA, CDR3 protein. The D gene is left open where the match is weak. Part of the rows lack a size; the others show once, few, many or a class for expanded clones.

>few|TRBV27|TRBJ2-7|TRBD2
TGTGCCAGCTCCTTCAGCGGGAGCGACGAGCAGTACTTC
CASSFSGSDEQYF
>few|TRBV28|TRBJ2-7|-
TGTGCCAGCCGGGACCCCGCCTACGAGCAGTACTTC
CASRDPAYEQYF
>-|TRBV12-3/TRBV12-4|TRBJ1-2|-
TGTGCCAGCAGTCATGCAGGGAGTTCGGGTGGCTACACCTTC
CASSHAGSSGGYTF
>few|TRBV6-1|TRBJ2-3|-
TGTGCCAGCAGTGAAGGGCATAGCACAGATACGCAGTATTTT
CASSEGHSTDTQYF
>-|TRBV25-1|TRBJ2-7|TRBD2
TGTGCCAGCAGTGAGGGGCCTAGCGGGAGGGCCAGCTACGAGCAGTACTTC
CASSEGPSGRASYEQYF
>medium-sized|TRBV7-9|TRBJ2-2|TRBD1
TGTGCCAGCAGCTCACGGACAGGGCCCAGGCTGTTTTTT
CASSSRTGPRLFF
>large|TRBV4-1|TRBJ1-1|-
TGCGCCAGCAGGCCTCGAACAGGACAGAACACTGAAGCTTTCTTT
CASRPRTGQNTEAFF
>-|TRBV6-1|TRBJ2-1|TRBD2
TGTGCCAGCAGTGAAGCTAGCGGGGCCTTCAATGAGCAGTTCTTC
CASSEASGAFNEQFF
>-|TRBV5-1|TRBJ1-1|-
TGCGCCAGCAGCTCGCAGGGAGGGACTGAAGCTTTCTTT
CASSSQGGTEAFF
>few|TRBV6-1|TRBJ1-2|TRBD1
TGTGCCAGCAGGGTACAGGGACAGGGGACCTATGGCTACACCTTC
CASRVQGQGTYGYTF